This is a list of T cell receptor beta chains from one sample in a study of CD8 T cells in ankylosing spondylitis. TCRdb used MiXCR to reprocess the 5' RACE reads, holding one entry per CDR3 protein. The top ten clones hold approximately 5.9% of a sample with 150,000 to 200,000 distinct CDR3 sequences, 25% to 35% of them seen once. Source material: synovial fluid, either unsorted or a sorted T cell fraction (not recorded which). The receptor source for this set is a male donor with ankylosing spondylitis. Both conserved end residues are part of each CDR3. Fields, in order: V gene, clone size, D gene, J gene, CDR3 protein, CDR3 DNA. D genes are given only for firm matches. Expanded clones are given a class, and other clones once, few, many or no size at all.

>TRBV5-1|many|TRBD1|TRBJ1-6
CASSPGTGNSPLHF
TGCGCCAGCAGCCCGGGGACAGGCAATTCACCCCTCCACTTT
>TRBV20-1|once|-|TRBJ2-1
CSEAVAGRYNEQFF
TGCAGTGAGGCGGTGGCAGGGCGCTACAATGAGCAGTTCTTC
>TRBV30|many|-|TRBJ1-1
CARSTDGGAAFF
TGTGCCCGGAGTACTGATGGGGGGGCGGCTTTCTTT
>TRBV5-6|-|-|TRBJ2-5
CASSLEGATKQETQYF
TGTGCCAGCAGCTTGGAAGGGGCTACGAAACAAGAGACCCAGTACTTC
>TRBV27|-|-|TRBJ2-2
CASRPAGGPGELFF
TGTGCCAGCAGGCCGGCAGGAGGGCCCGGGGAGCTGTTTTTT
>TRBV6-5|-|-|TRBJ1-6
CASSYVGDSPLHF
TGTGCCAGCAGTTACGTTGGGGATTCACCCCTCCACTTT
>TRBV28|-|-|TRBJ2-7
CASRPTGAVHEQYF
TGTGCCAGCAGACCGACGGGGGCGGTCCACGAGCAGTACTTC
>TRBV5-1|few|-|TRBJ1-4
CASSLGRGANEKLFF
TGCGCCAGCAGCTTGGGCAGGGGTGCTAATGAAAAACTGTTTTTT
>TRBV11-2|-|-|TRBJ2-2
CASSGGKTGELFF
TGTGCCAGCAGCGGGGGGAAGACCGGGGAGCTGTTTTTT
>TRBV9|-|-|TRBJ2-5
CASSVAGRGRETQYF
TGTGCCAGCAGCGTAGCAGGCAGGGGTAGAGAGACCCAGTACTTC
>TRBV20-1|-|-|TRBJ2-7
CSGETVHEQYF
TGCAGTGGAGAGACAGTACACGAGCAGTACTTC
>TRBV25-1|-|-|TRBJ2-3
CASSELGLTDTQYF
TGTGCCAGCAGTGAATTAGGCCTAACAGATACGCAGTATTTT
>TRBV7-9|-|TRBD1|TRBJ2-3
CASSPGDRDADTQYF
TGTGCCAGCAGCCCCGGTGACAGGGACGCAGATACGCAGTATTTT
>TRBV7-8|-|-|TRBJ1-2
CASTPTLTGGYTF
TGTGCCAGCACCCCGACCCTAACGGGAGGCTACACCTTC
>TRBV28|few|TRBD2|TRBJ2-1
CATTLTRAGGSYEQFF
TGTGCCACTACCCTGACCCGGGCGGGAGGCTCCTATGAGCAGTTCTTC
>TRBV20-1|few|-|TRBJ2-2
CSARKTGENTGELFF
TGCAGTGCTAGAAAGACGGGCGAGAACACCGGGGAGCTGTTTTTT
>TRBV5-1|many|-|TRBJ2-2
CASTNQRTAAGELFF
TGCGCCAGCACCAATCAACGGACAGCCGCCGGGGAGCTGTTTTTT
>TRBV27|few|-|TRBJ2-5
CASSARRDSGTQYF
TGTGCCAGCAGCGCTCGCCGTGACTCGGGGACCCAGTACTTC